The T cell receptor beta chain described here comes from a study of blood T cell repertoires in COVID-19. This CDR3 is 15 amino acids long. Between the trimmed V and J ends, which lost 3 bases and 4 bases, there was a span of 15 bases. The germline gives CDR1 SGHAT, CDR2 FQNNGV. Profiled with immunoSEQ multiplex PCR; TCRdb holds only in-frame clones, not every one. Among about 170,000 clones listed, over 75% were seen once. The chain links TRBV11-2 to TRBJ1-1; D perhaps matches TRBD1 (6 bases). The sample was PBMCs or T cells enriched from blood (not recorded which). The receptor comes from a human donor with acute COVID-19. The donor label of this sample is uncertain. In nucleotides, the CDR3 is TGTGCCAGCAGCTTCTCTTGGGGGCGCATCACTGAAGCTTTCTTT. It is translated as CASSFSWGRITEAFF.